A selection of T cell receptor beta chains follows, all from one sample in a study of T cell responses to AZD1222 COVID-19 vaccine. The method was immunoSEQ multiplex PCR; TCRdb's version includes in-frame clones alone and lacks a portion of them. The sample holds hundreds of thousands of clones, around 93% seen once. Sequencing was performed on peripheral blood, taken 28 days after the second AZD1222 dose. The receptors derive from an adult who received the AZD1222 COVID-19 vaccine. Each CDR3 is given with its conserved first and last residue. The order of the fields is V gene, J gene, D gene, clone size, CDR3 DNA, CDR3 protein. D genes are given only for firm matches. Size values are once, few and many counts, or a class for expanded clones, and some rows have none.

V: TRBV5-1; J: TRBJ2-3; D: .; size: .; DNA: TGCGCCAGCAGCTTTTTGGAGGGAGGCACAGATACGCAGTATTTT; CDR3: CASSFLEGGTDTQYF
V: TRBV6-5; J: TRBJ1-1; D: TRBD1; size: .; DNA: TGTGCCAGCGGACGGGACAGGGGTTTGGGCACTGAAGCTTTCTTT; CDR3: CASGRDRGLGTEAFF
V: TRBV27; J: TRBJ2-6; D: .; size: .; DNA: TGTGCCAGCAGCCTCGAGGGGTTTGGGGCCAACGTCCTGACTTTC; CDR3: CASSLEGFGANVLTF
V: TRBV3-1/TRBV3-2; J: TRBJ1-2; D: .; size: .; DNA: TGTGCCAGCAGCCAATCATCCCCTGCCGGCTACACCTTC; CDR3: CASSQSSPAGYTF
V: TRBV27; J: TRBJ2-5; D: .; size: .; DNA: TGTGCCAGCAGTTTATGGGGCAGGGAACAGACCCAGTACTTC; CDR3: CASSLWGREQTQYF
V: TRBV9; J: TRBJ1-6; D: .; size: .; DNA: TGTGCCAGCAGATCAACCGGGACCGAGAATTCACCCCTCCACTTT; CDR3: CASRSTGTENSPLHF
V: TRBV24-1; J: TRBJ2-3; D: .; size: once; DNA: TGTGCCACCAGTGATTTAGCGGCTGTTGGTAGCACAGATACGCAGTATTTT; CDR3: CATSDLAAVGSTDTQYF
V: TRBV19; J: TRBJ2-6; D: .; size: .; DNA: TGTGCCAGTACTGGGGCCAACGTCCTGACTTTC; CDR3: CASTGANVLTF
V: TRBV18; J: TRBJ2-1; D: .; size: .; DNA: TGTGCCAGCTCACCAGGTCAGAGCTCCTACAATGAGCAGTTCTTC; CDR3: CASSPGQSSYNEQFF
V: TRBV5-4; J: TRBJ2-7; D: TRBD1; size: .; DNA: TGTGCCAGCAGCTTGGTAGGGGGACAGGTCTCCTACGAGCAGTACTTC; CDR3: CASSLVGGQVSYEQYF
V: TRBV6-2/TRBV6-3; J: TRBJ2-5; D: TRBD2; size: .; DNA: TGTGCCAGCAGTTACTCTCGCGGGAGGAAAGAGACCCAGTACTTC; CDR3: CASSYSRGRKETQYF
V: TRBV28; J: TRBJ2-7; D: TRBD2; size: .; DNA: TGTGCCAGCAGTTCCCCGGGACTAGGGTACGAGCAGTACTTC; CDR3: CASSSPGLGYEQYF
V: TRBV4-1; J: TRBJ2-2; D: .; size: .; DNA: TGCGCCAGCAGCCAAGAGGCGGTTGCGACGAACACCGGGGAGCTGTTTTTT; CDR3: CASSQEAVATNTGELFF
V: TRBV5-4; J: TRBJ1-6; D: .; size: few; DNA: TGTGCCAGCAGCTTGGGAAGGACCTATAATTCACCCCTCCACTTT; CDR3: CASSLGRTYNSPLHF
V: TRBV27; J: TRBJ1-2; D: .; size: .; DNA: TGTGCCAGCACCTCCTTAGGGATGGATAATGGCTACACCTTC; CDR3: CASTSLGMDNGYTF
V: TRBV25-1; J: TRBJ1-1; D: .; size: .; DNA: TGTGCCAGCAGTGACGGGGCAGAACGTGAAGCTTTCTTT; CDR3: CASSDGAEREAFF
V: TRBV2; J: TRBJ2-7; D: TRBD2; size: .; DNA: TGTGCCAGCAAAGGACTAGGAATCTACGAGCAGTACTTC; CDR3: CASKGLGIYEQYF
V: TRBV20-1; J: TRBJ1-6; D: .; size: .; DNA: TGCAGTGCTAGTTATGAGGGGGTTAATGGACGTAATTCACCCCTCCACTTT; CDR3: CSASYEGVNGRNSPLHF
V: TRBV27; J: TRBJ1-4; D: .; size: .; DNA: TGTGCCAGCAGTTTAGTTGCAACTAATGAAAAACTGTTTTTT; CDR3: CASSLVATNEKLFF
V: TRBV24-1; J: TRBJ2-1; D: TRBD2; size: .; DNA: TGTGCCACCAGTGATTGGCTAGCGGGTTCCTACAATGAGCAGTTCTTC; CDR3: CATSDWLAGSYNEQFF